This T cell receptor (beta chain) was retrieved from a study of T cell changes during pregnancy in multiple sclerosis. Some clones are missing from TCRdb's copy, which holds only in-frame ones; the method was immunoSEQ multiplex PCR. The top ten hold approximately 1.6% of the sample, which has roughly 100,000 clones, around 93% seen once. V shed 3 bases and J shed 6 bases, with 3 bases lying between them. This CDR3 is 11 amino acids long. The germline gives CDR1 WSHSY, CDR2 SAAADI. Sequences were derived from peripheral blood, sampled after pregnancy. The chain couples TRBV10-2 to TRBJ2-1, with D uncertain. This clonotype was sampled from a female donor with multiple sclerosis, enrolled in a pregnancy study. CDR3 nucleotide sequence: TGCGCCAGCAGTGACCTCAATGAGCAGTTCTTC. It translates to CASSDLNEQFF.